These T cell receptor beta chains were read from a single sample in a study of chemoradiotherapy in HPV16-positive cancers. This table comes from immunoSEQ multiplex PCR, and its TCRdb copy is limited to in-frame clones, with some not included. The top ten clones hold roughly 3.8% of a sample with 30,000 to 35,000 clones, around 80% of them seen once. The specimen comprised blood, sampled from a patient who underwent chemoradiotherapy. These TCRs come from a human donor with HPV-associated anogenital cancer. Each CDR3 is given with its conserved first and last residue. The order of the fields is CDR3 DNA, CDR3 protein, J gene, clone size, D gene, V gene, CDR3 length. D genes are given only for firm matches. The size of a clone is reported for some rows only, either as once, few or many, or as a class for expanded clones.

TGTGCCAGTAGACCCCAGGAGAATCAGCCCCAGCATTTT,CASRPQENQPQHF,TRBJ1-5,NA,NA,TRBV19,13
TGTGCCAGCACCGAGACAATGAACACTGAAGCTTTCTTT,CASTETMNTEAFF,TRBJ1-1,few,NA,TRBV2,13
TGTGCCAGCAGCCCCGATCCTACAGGGGGACATAATGAAAAACTGTTTTTT,CASSPDPTGGHNEKLFF,TRBJ1-4,NA,TRBD1,TRBV5-6,17
TGCGCCAGCAGCGGGGACGGTGCAACTAATGAAAAACTGTTTTTT,CASSGDGATNEKLFF,TRBJ1-4,NA,NA,TRBV5-1,15
TGCGCCAGCAGCTCCGGGCCTTCCAATGAGCAGTTCTTC,CASSSGPSNEQFF,TRBJ2-1,NA,NA,TRBV5-1,13
TGTGCCAGCAGCTCCCTGGTAGCGGGGAACGAGCAGTACTTC,CASSSLVAGNEQYF,TRBJ2-7,few,TRBD2,TRBV27,14
TGCGCCAGCAGCCAAGACCAAGGAGTCGGACAGAACACTGAAGCTTTCTTT,CASSQDQGVGQNTEAFF,TRBJ1-1,NA,NA,TRBV4-1,17
TGTGCCAGCAGCGTGGGACTAGTCGAGCAGTACTTC,CASSVGLVEQYF,TRBJ2-7,few,TRBD2,TRBV7-2,12
TGTGCCAGCAGTTTTCTTGAGAGCTCCTACAATGAGCAGTTCTTC,CASSFLESSYNEQFF,TRBJ2-1,NA,NA,TRBV27,15
TGTGCCGGCCGGGGGGACGGCAATCAGCCCCAGCATTTT,CAGRGDGNQPQHF,TRBJ1-5,NA,NA,TRBV6-1,13
TGCGCCAGCAGCCAGGAACCCTGGGAGGGCTACACCTTC,CASSQEPWEGYTF,TRBJ1-2,NA,NA,TRBV4-3,13
TGTGCCAGCAGCTTAGCAGGCGTGAGGCTGTTTTTT,CASSLAGVRLFF,TRBJ2-2,NA,NA,TRBV11-3,12
TGTGCCAGCAGTCTATTTGACAGGGTGGGTAACTATGGCTACACCTTC,CASSLFDRVGNYGYTF,TRBJ1-2,NA,TRBD1,TRBV9,16
TGTGCCATCAGTGTAAGGCAGGGGAACACCGGGGAGCTGTTTTTT,CAISVRQGNTGELFF,TRBJ2-2,NA,NA,TRBV10-3,15
TGTGCCAGCTCACCACCGGTCGGAACAGGGTTAAAGACCCAGTACTTC,CASSPPVGTGLKTQYF,TRBJ2-5,NA,NA,TRBV18,16
TGTGCCAGCAGCGCGCAGGGAATCGGCTACACCTTC,CASSAQGIGYTF,TRBJ1-2,few,NA,TRBV9,12
TGTGCCAGCAGCTACACCGGGGAGGGCTACACCTTC,CASSYTGEGYTF,TRBJ1-2,few,NA,TRBV7-9,12
TGTGCCAGCAGCTTAGGGTACACCGGGGAGCTGTTTTTT,CASSLGYTGELFF,TRBJ2-2,few,NA,TRBV7-6,13
TGTGCCAGCAGCTTAGGAGGGGGGGGCTTGAACACTGAAGCTTTCTTT,CASSLGGGGLNTEAFF,TRBJ1-1,NA,NA,TRBV7-2,16
TGCAGCGTTGAAAATACCCAGGAATATACAGATACGCAGTATTTT,CSVENTQEYTDTQYF,TRBJ2-3,NA,NA,TRBV29-1,15